This passage covers 22 T cell receptor beta chains from one sample sequenced in a study of blood T cell repertoires in COVID-19. TCRdb's copy holds only in-frame clones and misses some; the assay was immunoSEQ multiplex PCR. The table includes nearly 100,000 clones, 70% to 85% detected once. Sequencing was performed on peripheral blood. All receptors come from a woman aged 55-69 years with acute or convalescent COVID-19.

The rearrangement joins TRBV5-4 to TRBJ2-5, with TRBD2 identical over 8 bases. The CDR3 has 14 residues. The junction had 4 bases not matched to a gene; V was cut back by 1 base and J by 5 bases. Germline V gene data show CDR1 as SGHNT and CDR2 as YYREEE (reference sequence). CDR3 in amino acids: CASSLPGLEETQYF. The CDR3 DNA reads TGTGCCAGCAGCTTGCCGGGACTAGAGGAGACCCAGTACTTC.

The chain uses TRBV30 and TRBJ1-6, with TRBD1 as a possible D gene (5 bases). This CDR3 spans 12 amino acids. V was pared by 1 base and J by 11 bases, with 9 bases between. Germline lookup yields CDR1 GTSNPN and CDR2 SVGIG (reference sequence). The CDR3 loop is CAWSGIGAPLHF. The CDR3 coding sequence is TGTGCCTGGAGTGGAATAGGGGCACCCCTCCACTTT.

This chain uses TRBV24-1 with TRBJ1-5; TRBD1 aligns across 8 bases. Germline CDR1 is KGHDR and CDR2 is SFDVKD. The CDR3 is made up of 13 amino acids. V lost 6 bases and J lost 7; bases outside the gene matches: 4. The CDR3 region is CATSRTGYQPQHF. Written as DNA, the CDR3 is TGTGCCACCAGTCGGACAGGGTACCAGCCCCAGCATTTT.

The chain employs TRBV9 and TRBJ1-1; D is possibly TRBD1 (5 bases). The V and J ends lost 1 base and 3 bases respectively, with 10 bases between them. This CDR3 spans 14 amino acids. The V gene's germline CDR1 is SGDLS and CDR2 YYNGEE. The CDR3 here is CASSVTGLDTEAFF. The CDR3 region has the DNA TGTGCCAGCAGCGTAACAGGATTAGACACTGAAGCTTTCTTT.

The V gene is TRBV27, the J gene TRBJ1-5; D gene unclear. Germline V gene lookup returns CDR1 MNHEY and CDR2 SMNVEV (reference sequence). V lost 6 bases, J lost 4 bases, and 16 bases lay in between. This CDR3 region has 15 residues. As DNA, the CDR3 is TGTGCCAGCAGCCCTTGGGAGGGAATGAATCAGCCCCAGCATTTT. Translating it yields CASSPWEGMNQPQHF.

This clone has just a few counts. The chain carries TRBV24-1 and TRBJ2-7; 7 bases line up with TRBD1. This CDR3 has 14 residues. Germline CDR1 is KGHDR and CDR2 is SFDVKD. V lost 4 bases to trimming and J lost 1 base; unmatched junction nucleotides: 3. CDR3 in amino acids: CATSDTTGSYEQYF. The CDR3 DNA sequence: TGTGCCACCAGTGACACGACAGGGTCCTACGAGCAGTACTTC.

This clone was recorded once. CDR3 protein: CASSAGNSNQPQHF. In DNA, the CDR3 is TGTGCCAGCAGTGCAGGGAACAGCAATCAGCCCCAGCATTTT. The chain carries TRBV27 and TRBJ1-5, with a weak D call TRBD1 (5 bases). Germline CDR1 and CDR2: MNHEY and SMNVEV (reference sequence). The V gene lost 5 bases and the J gene lost 1 base, with 9 bases spanning the gap. There are 14 residues in the CDR3.

The chain employs TRBV6-5 and TRBJ1-2; D might be TRBD1 (6 bases). The CDR3 is 15 amino acids. Germline V gene sequence: CDR1 MNHEY, CDR2 SVGAGI. V was clipped by 5 bases and J by 6 bases, with 19 bases between them. The CDR3 region is CASSTSYRTADGYTF. The CDR3 bases are TGTGCCAGCAGTACCTCATATCGGACAGCCGATGGCTACACCTTC.

The sample holds many counts of this clone. The V call is TRBV11-3, the J call TRBJ2-2; tentative D call: TRBD1 (5 bases). The CDR3 covers 15 residues. Germline V CDR1 and CDR2: SGHNT, YENEEA. The ends were cut back, 5 bases at V and 0 bases at J, with 10 bases in the middle. CDR3 coding DNA: TGTGCCAGCAGCCGACAGCTCGCGAACACCGGGGAGCTGTTTTTT. It yields the protein CASSRQLANTGELFF.

This chain connects TRBV6-2 or TRBV6-3 to TRBJ2-7, with D tentatively TRBD2 (5 bases). The CDR3 is 13 amino acids. V dropped 4 bases and J dropped 3 bases, with 10 bases sitting between them. Germline-derived CDR1 and CDR2 are MNHEY and SVGEGT. CDR3 amino acids: CASSSSGVYEQYF. As DNA, the CDR3 is TGTGCCAGCAGTTCGAGCGGAGTCTACGAGCAGTACTTC.

The CDR3 DNA reads as TGCAGCGCCGACCCCGGACAGGGCACTGAAGCTTTCTTT. Its protein product is CSADPGQGTEAFF. This chain connects TRBV29-1 to TRBJ1-1, with TRBD1 matching 8 bases. The CDR3 covers 13 residues. In germline, CDR1 is SQVTM, CDR2 ANQGSEA. V shed 7 bases, J shed 4 bases, and the junction held 8 bases outside the gene matches.

The chain links TRBV30 to TRBJ1-5, with D perhaps matching TRBD1 (5 bases). The CDR3 contains 16 residues. CDR1 is GTSNPN and CDR2 is SVGIG in the germline V gene (reference sequence). V gave up 6 bases and J gave up 4 bases, with 22 bases separating them. The DNA for the CDR3 is TGTGCCTGTTCCCAAATAGGGGCAAGAGGAAATCAGCCCCAGCATTTT. It codes for CACSQIGARGNQPQHF.

The chain recombines TRBV3-1 (or the pseudogene TRBV3-2) with TRBJ2-7; TRBD1 agrees at 7 bases. The CDR3 covers 14 residues. The germline CDR1 and CDR2 sequences are LGHDT and YNNKEL (reference sequence). J lost 1 base, V lost 4 bases, and 4 bases had no gene match. The CDR3 nucleotides read TGTGCCAGCAGCCGAGGGGACAGATCCTACGAGCAGTACTTC. This sequence encodes CASSRGDRSYEQYF.

The chain combines TRBV7-9 with TRBJ2-4; D unresolved. The CDR3 covers 14 residues. Germline values: CDR1 SEHNR, CDR2 FQNEAQ (reference sequence). V was clipped by 2 bases and J by 1 base, with 6 bases between them. The CDR3 nucleotides read TGTGCCAGCAGCTTATCCAGGGCCAAAAACATTCAGTACTTC. Residues: CASSLSRAKNIQYF.

This clone has a single count. The CDR3 sequence: CASSPQTGLGEKLFF. The CDR3 DNA sequence: TGTGCCAGCAGCCCCCAGACAGGGTTGGGTGAAAAACTGTTTTTT. The chain joins TRBV7-2 to TRBJ1-4, with 7 bases identical to TRBD1. CDR1 and CDR2 (germline): SGHTA, FQGNSA. The CDR3 has 15 amino acids. V was clipped by 5 bases and J by 7 bases; unmatched bases: 10. Filled out from reference TRBV7-2 and TRBJ1-4, the complete variable domain reads GAGVSQSPSNKVTEKGKDVELRCDPISGHTALYWYRQSLGQGLEFLIYFQGNSAPDKSGLPSDRFSAERTGGSVSTLTIQRTQQEDSAVYLCASSPQTGLGEKLFFGSGTQLSVL.

V is TRBV5-1 and J is TRBJ2-7, with D perhaps matching TRBD1 (5 bases). From germline, CDR1 is SGHRS and CDR2 YFSETQ. This CDR3 is built from 14 residues. Trimming took 0 bases from V and 3 from J, leaving 10 bases between them. For the CDR3, the DNA is TGCGCCAGCAGCTTGGCGGTGACAGACTACGAGCAGTACTTC. Protein sequence: CASSLAVTDYEQYF. Supplemented by reference TRBV5-1 and TRBJ2-7, the full variable domain reads KAGVTQTPRYLIKTRGQQVTLSCSPISGHRSVSWYQQTPGQGLQFLFEYFSETQRNKGNFPGRFSGRQFSNSRSEMNVSTLELGDSALYLCASSLAVTDYEQYFGPGTRLTVT.

The chain couples TRBV6-6 to TRBJ2-1; D might be TRBD1 (5 bases). The germline gives CDR1 MNHNY, CDR2 SVGAGI (reference sequence). The CDR3 loop spans 15 amino acids. Deletions cut 6 bases from V and 9 bases from J, with 21 bases between. The DNA of the CDR3 is TGTGCCAGCAGCTCAGGGTCCCCTAATCTCGGTGAGCAGTTCTTC. As protein: CASSSGSPNLGEQFF.

The chain has TRBV28 and TRBJ1-5, with D uncertain. V was cut by 7 bases and J by 0 bases, with 16 bases left in between. The CDR3 consists of 16 residues. Germline lookup yields CDR1 MDHEN and CDR2 SYDVKM. CDR3 sequence: CASIKPGVYSNQPQHF. Here the CDR3 DNA reads TGTGCCAGCATTAAGCCGGGAGTTTATAGCAATCAGCCCCAGCATTTT.

This rearrangement joins TRBV4-2 to TRBJ1-5; TRBD1 matches 11 bases. The CDR3 is made up of 16 amino acids. V lost 4 bases to trimming and J lost 6 bases; unmatched junction nucleotides: 8. Germline V lookup: CDR1 LGHNA, CDR2 YNFKEQ. The CDR3 DNA reads TGTGCCAGCAGCCCCCGCCGGGACAGGGGGTTTCAGCCCCAGCATTTT. Protein: CASSPRRDRGFQPQHF.

V gene TRBV2 combines with J gene TRBJ2-1, with 14 bases matching TRBD2. With V trimmed by 6 bases and J by 7 bases, 8 bases remained unmatched. Germline V lookup: CDR1 SNHLY, CDR2 FYNNEI. This CDR3 contains 16 residues. The CDR3 DNA sequence: TGTGCCAGCAGCGAGACTAGCGGGGGGGCGGGGAATGAGCAGTTCTTC. This translates into CASSETSGGAGNEQFF.

The chain carries TRBV30 and TRBJ1-5; D possibly corresponds to TRBD1 (6 bases). CDR3 length: 13 residues. Germline loops: CDR1 GTSNPN, CDR2 SVGIG (reference sequence). Trimming left V 2 bases short and J 5 bases short, with 10 bases between. The CDR3 region has the DNA TGTGCCTGGAGTTTTACAGGGTATCAGCCCCAGCATTTT. Its protein product is CAWSFTGYQPQHF.

The J gene is TRBJ1-3, the V gene TRBV18; D is undetermined. The V end was cut by 6 bases, the J end by 3 bases, with 12 bases between. There are 14 residues in the CDR3. Germline CDR1 is KGHSH and CDR2 is LQKENI. The CDR3 DNA reads as TGTGCCAGCTCCCCTACGGCAGGTGGAAACACCATATATTTT. This sequence encodes CASSPTAGGNTIYF.